This T cell receptor (beta chain) was profiled in a study of T cells after yellow fever vaccination. Findings and caveats of the study: It was the secondary response that reached its peak faster, day 5 versus 15, but it was weaker.

On this clonotype: Its antigen is currently unknown.

As TCR cDNA was made by 5'RACE template switching, a universal primer site and UMIs were added. Each CDR3 protein gets one entry after TCRdb re-called the 5' RACE reads with MiXCR. The table includes about 310,000 distinct CDR3 sequences, roughly 4% detected once. The TCR comes from a man aged 18 to 35 who received the YFV17D yellow fever vaccine. The sample consisted of PBMCs, taken on the day of the yellow fever booster vaccination.

For the CDR3, the DNA is TGCAGTGCTAGCCCCCACCCACGGGAAGCTTTCTTT. It codes for CSASPHPREAFF. The chain couples TRBV20-1 to TRBJ1-1; D is unclear. The CDR3 sequence is 12 residues long. Looked up from germline, CDR1 is DFQATT and CDR2 is SNEGSKA (reference sequence). Trimming took 3 bases from V and 8 from J, leaving 13 bases between them.